This T cell receptor beta chain was obtained from a study of T cells after yellow fever vaccination. This clonotype was recorded at least ten times. Using its own MiXCR run on the 5' RACE reads, TCRdb lists one record per CDR3 protein. The sample has about 310,000 distinct CDR3 sequences; roughly 3.5% are singletons. This CDR3 spans 14 amino acids. CDR1 is SGHRS, CDR2 YFSETQ, per germline. Trimming stripped 5 bases from V and 2 bases from J, with 13 bases between. The sequence was collected from a man between 18 and 29 years old who received the YFV17D yellow fever vaccine. The chain uses TRBV5-1 and TRBJ1-1, with D perhaps TRBD1 (6 bases). The starting material was PBMCs, obtained on the day of the yellow fever booster vaccination. The CDR3 region has the DNA TGCGCCAGCAGTGAAGTGGGGGCCAACACTGAAGCTTTCTTT. Translated: CASSEVGANTEAFF.